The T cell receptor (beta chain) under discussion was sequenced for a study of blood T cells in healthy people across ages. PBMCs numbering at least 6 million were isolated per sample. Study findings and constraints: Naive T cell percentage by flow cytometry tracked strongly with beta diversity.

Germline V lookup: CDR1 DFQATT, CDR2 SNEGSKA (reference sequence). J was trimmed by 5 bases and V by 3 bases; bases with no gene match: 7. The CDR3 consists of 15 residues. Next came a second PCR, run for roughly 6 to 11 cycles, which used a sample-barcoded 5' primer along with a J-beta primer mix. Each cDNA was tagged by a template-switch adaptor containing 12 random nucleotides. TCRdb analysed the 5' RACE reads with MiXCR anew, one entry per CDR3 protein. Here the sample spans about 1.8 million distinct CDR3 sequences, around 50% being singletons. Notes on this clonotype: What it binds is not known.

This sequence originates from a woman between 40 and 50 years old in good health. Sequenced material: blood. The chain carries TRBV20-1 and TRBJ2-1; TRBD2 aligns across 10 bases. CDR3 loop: CSARALAGANNEQFF. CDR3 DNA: TGCAGTGCTAGGGCCCTAGCGGGGGCCAACAATGAGCAGTTCTTC.